This passage covers 29 T cell receptor beta chains from one sample sequenced in a study of cytomegalovirus exposure and HLA in healthy donors (dated by TCRdb to about 2017). Libraries were prepared through the immunoSEQ multiplex PCR assay. For the multiplex PCR, a mixture combining 60 forward primers for TCR Vbeta segments and 13 reverse primers for TCR Jbeta segments was used. TCRdb retrieved this table from immuneACCESS and kept in-frame rearrangements only. Not all clones are present; in checked studies, unresolved V genes account for under half, and no reason is known for the remainder. Counted in this sample were approximately 100,000 clones; around two thirds of them appeared once. The biggest ten clones account for about 1.7% of the sample. Sequencing was performed on PBMCs. The source is a male donor in good health and CMV-seronegative.

This rearrangement joins TRBV4-3 to TRBJ2-7, with D possibly matching TRBD2 (6 bases). Trimming removed 2 bases at V and 5 bases at J, with 25 bases between. This CDR3 spans 18 amino acids. Germline V lookup: CDR1 LGHNA, CDR2 YSLEER. CDR3 sequence (DNA): TGCGCCAGCAGCCAATCAATTACATCGGGACTGATCCTACACGAGCAGTACTTC. It translates to CASSQSITSGLILHEQYF.

V and J are TRBV9 and TRBJ2-7; TRBD2 matches at 10 bases. The germline CDR1 and CDR2 sequences are SGDLS and YYNGEE. The V segment lost 6 bases and the J segment 3 bases; nucleotides outside the gene matches: 6. The CDR3 covers 14 residues. CDR3 in amino acids: CASTSGTSDYEQYF. CDR3 coding DNA: TGTGCCAGCACTTCCGGGACTAGCGACTACGAGCAGTACTTC. The whole variable domain, filled in from reference TRBV9 and TRBJ2-7, reads DSGVTQTPKHLITATGQRVTLRCSPRSGDLSVYWYQQSLDQGLQFLIQYYNGEERAKGNILERFSAQQFPDLHSELNLSSLELGDSALYFCASTSGTSDYEQYFGPGTRLTVT.

This clone was detected only a few times. This sequence joins TRBV2 and TRBJ2-7; 12 bases are shared with TRBD2. This CDR3 comprises 14 residues. The trim removed 4 bases at V and 4 bases at J, leaving 2 bases unmatched. CDR1 SNHLY and CDR2 FYNNEI come from the germline V gene. CDR3 region: CASSGLAGGYEQYF. The CDR3, as DNA: TGTGCCAGCAGTGGGCTAGCGGGAGGGTACGAGCAGTACTTC.

To note about this clone: This sample includes further DNA sequences coding for the same CDR3. The chain joins TRBV19 to TRBJ1-5, with 8 positions matching TRBD1. Unmatched junction bases numbered 6, after V lost 6 bases and J lost 2 bases. The germline CDR1 and CDR2 sequences are LNHDA and SQIVND (reference sequence). This CDR3 region has 15 residues. The DNA of the CDR3 is TGTGCCAGTAGCATGGGACAGGTTGGCAATCAGCCCCAGCATTTT. Its protein product is CASSMGQVGNQPQHF.

The J gene is TRBJ1-2, the V gene TRBV27, with 10 bases lining up with TRBD1. The CDR3 totals 13 residues. Germline loops: CDR1 MNHEY, CDR2 SMNVEV (reference sequence). J was trimmed by 8 bases and V by 8 bases; bases with no gene match: 8. The CDR3 bases are TGTGCCAGCTCCCTCGACAGGGGGCGAGGCTACACCTTC. Translating it yields CASSLDRGRGYTF.

The chain couples TRBV30 to TRBJ2-5, with D perhaps TRBD2 (7 bases). CDR3 length: 14 amino acids. V lost 3 bases, J lost 3 bases, and 14 bases lay in between. CDR1 is GTSNPN, CDR2 SVGIG, per germline (reference sequence). The CDR3 here is CAWSAAGDKETQYF. CDR3 sequence (DNA): TGTGCCTGGAGCGCGGCGGGGGACAAAGAGACCCAGTACTTC.

The V call is TRBV7-6, the J call TRBJ2-2; D may be TRBD2 (6 bases). The CDR3 consists of 16 residues. The V gene lost 6 bases and the J gene lost 6 bases, with 20 bases spanning the gap. The germline CDR1 and CDR2 sequences are SGHVS and FNYEAQ. The chain's CDR3 is CASRSPGSRSAGELFF. The CDR3 DNA reads as TGTGCCAGCAGGAGCCCCGGGAGCCGGTCCGCCGGGGAGCTGTTTTTT.

Only a few counts were recorded for this clone. J is TRBJ1-2 and V is TRBV29-1, with 9 bases matching TRBD1. This CDR3 is built from 15 residues. The trim removed 6 bases at V and 4 bases at J, leaving 12 bases unmatched. Germline-derived CDR1 and CDR2 are SQVTM and ANQGSEA. The CDR3 region is CSVDWGQGLLYGYTF. The CDR3 bases are TGCAGCGTAGACTGGGGACAGGGACTTCTCTATGGCTACACCTTC.

The chain uses TRBV27 and TRBJ2-2; D gene uncertain. CDR3 size: 14 residues. V was shortened by 3 bases and J by 2 bases, with 7 bases between the two germline ends. CDR1 MNHEY and CDR2 SMNVEV come from the germline V gene (reference sequence). CDR3 region: CASSLSPNTGELFF. CDR3 sequence (DNA): TGTGCCAGCAGTTTGAGTCCTAACACCGGGGAGCTGTTTTTT.

This clone has more than one count but fewer than ten. The V call is TRBV5-5, the J call TRBJ2-7; 12 bases align to TRBD2. The CDR3 length is 14 residues. V dropped 3 bases and J dropped 4; count of bases not matched to a gene: 2. Germline V gene lookup returns CDR1 SGHKS and CDR2 YYEKEE (reference sequence). The CDR3 DNA reads as TGTGCCAGCAGCTGGACTAGCGGGAATTACGAGCAGTACTTC. Protein product: CASSWTSGNYEQYF.

Only a few counts were recorded for this clone. The chain joins TRBV5-1 to TRBJ1-4, with TRBD1 as a possible D gene (6 bases). CDR3 size: 14 residues. Germline V gives CDR1 SGHRS, CDR2 YFSETQ. Trimming pared 2 bases from V and 7 bases from J, leaving 12 bases between. CDR3 DNA sequence: TGCGCCAGCAGCTTAAGGGGGGGGGCTGAAAAACTGTTTTTT. Protein: CASSLRGGAEKLFF.

The gene calls are TRBV11-1 and TRBJ2-5; TRBD1 matches at 10 bases. After removal of 5 bases from V and 6 bases from J, the junction contained 12 bases not matched to a gene. Germline CDR1 and CDR2: SGHAT and FQDESV (reference sequence). The CDR3 totals 16 residues. CDR3 nucleotides: TGTGCCAGCAGCCGAGTGACAGGGGGCCGATTTAAGACCCAGTACTTC. Residues: CASSRVTGGRFKTQYF.

The chain recombines TRBV6-1 with TRBJ1-2; TRBD1 is a possible D gene (5 bases). From germline, CDR1 is MNHNS and CDR2 SASEGT. The CDR3 covers 15 residues. With 6 bases removed from V and 4 bases from J, the gap between germline ends came to 18 bases. This chain's CDR3 is CASSANTGRSYGYTF. CDR3 nucleotides: TGTGCCAGCAGCGCCAATACAGGACGGTCCTATGGCTACACCTTC.

V usage is TRBV27 and J usage is TRBJ2-7, with 10 nucleotides matching TRBD2. The CDR3 has 14 residues. V was clipped by 5 bases and J by 2 bases; unmatched bases: 3. Looked up from germline, CDR1 is MNHEY and CDR2 is SMNVEV (reference sequence). CDR3: CASSRAGGPYEQYF. DNA for the CDR3: TGTGCCAGCAGTCGAGCGGGAGGGCCCTACGAGCAGTACTTC.

The chain is built from TRBV28 and TRBJ2-5, with 10 bases that match TRBD1. Germline values: CDR1 MDHEN, CDR2 SYDVKM. After removal of 5 bases from V and 1 base from J, the junction contained 4 bases not matched to a gene. This CDR3 comprises 15 residues. CDR3 sequence (DNA): TGTGCCAGCAGTGGGACAGGGGTCTTCCAAGAGACCCAGTACTTC. Translating it yields CASSGTGVFQETQYF.

The chain carries TRBV30 and TRBJ1-1, with D perhaps TRBD1 (6 bases). CDR3 length: 11 residues. Germline V gene data show CDR1 as GTSNPN and CDR2 as SVGIG (reference sequence). Deletions cut 2 bases from V and 8 bases from J, with 9 bases between. Written as DNA, the CDR3 is TGTGCCTGGAGTCGGACAGAGGAAGCTTTCTTT. Translation gives CAWSRTEEAFF.

The chain couples TRBV6-5 to TRBJ1-3, with D unclear. CDR3 length: 15 amino acids. Germline V gives CDR1 MNHEY, CDR2 SVGAGI. Trimming took 0 bases from V and 0 from J, leaving 6 bases between them. CDR3 loop: CASSYSLNSGNTIYF. The CDR3 DNA reads TGTGCCAGCAGTTACTCTTTAAACTCTGGAAACACCATATATTTT.

This rearrangement joins TRBV29-1 to TRBJ2-2; 7 nucleotides match TRBD1. Germline CDR1 SQVTM, CDR2 ANQGSEA. The trim removed 5 bases at V and 0 bases at J, leaving 9 bases unmatched. CDR3 length equals 16 residues. CDR3 nucleotide sequence: TGCAGCGTTCAAACAGGGGCGGGTTCGAACACCGGGGAGCTGTTTTTT. It is translated as CSVQTGAGSNTGELFF.

The V and J genes are TRBV29-1 and TRBJ2-5, with TRBD2 matching 10 bases. The germline CDR1 and CDR2 sequences are SQVTM and ANQGSEA. The CDR3 is 15 residues long. Losses at the gene ends were 4 bases for V and 1 base for J; bases not matched to a gene: 6. The CDR3 loop reads CSVAPSGRVQETQYF. The CDR3 DNA follows: TGCAGCGTTGCTCCGAGCGGGAGGGTCCAAGAGACCCAGTACTTC.

This chain connects TRBV28 to TRBJ1-5; 9 bases agree with TRBD1. CDR1 is MDHEN, CDR2 SYDVKM, per germline. The CDR3 consists of 15 residues. With 4 bases clipped from V and 5 bases from J, the junction kept 6 bases outside the gene matches. Here the CDR3 reads CASSWGDRDHQPQHF. The CDR3 DNA reads as TGTGCCAGCAGTTGGGGGGACAGGGACCATCAGCCCCAGCATTTT.

This chain uses TRBV13 with TRBJ2-1, with D perhaps TRBD2 (5 bases). V gave up 5 bases and J gave up 0 bases, with 20 bases separating them. CDR3 length: 18 amino acids. CDR1 and CDR2 (germline): PRHDT, FYEKMQ (reference sequence). CDR3 loop: CASSLRSGGAGSYNEQFF. The CDR3 DNA is TGTGCCAGCAGCCTTCGTAGTGGCGGTGCGGGCTCCTACAATGAGCAGTTCTTC.

This chain connects TRBV2 to TRBJ2-7; maybe TRBD1 (5 bases). The CDR3 runs 16 residues. CDR1 SNHLY and CDR2 FYNNEI come from the germline V gene. V lost 0 bases and J lost 5, with 17 bases in between. The CDR3 here is CASSEALRARGHEQYF. Here the CDR3 DNA reads TGTGCCAGCAGTGAAGCGCTTAGAGCAAGGGGCCACGAGCAGTACTTC.

This chain connects TRBV5-4 to TRBJ2-2, with 8 bases matching TRBD2. Losses at the gene ends were 1 base for V and 5 bases for J; bases not matched to a gene: 7. The CDR3 is 16 amino acids. Germline CDR1 is SGHNT and CDR2 is YYREEE (reference sequence). CDR3 sequence reads: CASSLFGGARTGELFF. DNA of the CDR3: TGTGCCAGCAGCTTGTTCGGGGGGGCGAGGACCGGGGAGCTGTTTTTT.

This clone was seen a few times. V and J are TRBV6-1 and TRBJ2-7; maybe TRBD1 (5 bases). The length of the CDR3 is 13 residues. The V end was cut by 5 bases, the J end by 1 base, with 9 bases between. Germline-derived CDR1 and CDR2 are MNHNS and SASEGT. The chain's CDR3 is CASSRQLSYEQYF. The CDR3 DNA reads TGTGCCAGCAGTCGACAGTTATCCTACGAGCAGTACTTC.

This rearrangement joins TRBV2 to TRBJ1-2, with D possibly matching TRBD1 (6 bases). Germline lookup yields CDR1 SNHLY and CDR2 FYNNEI. This CDR3 is built from 12 residues. The germline V and J ends were trimmed by 9 bases and 5 bases, with 13 bases remaining between them. CDR3 residues: CASSGADYGYTF. As DNA, the CDR3 is TGTGCCAGTTCAGGGGCCGATTATGGCTACACCTTC. Full variable domain (remainder filled in from reference TRBV2 and TRBJ1-2): EPEVTQTPSHQVTQMGQEVILRCVPISNHLYFYWYRQILGQKVEFLVSFYNNEISEKSEIFDDQFSVERPDGSNFTLKIRSTKLEDSAMYFCASSGADYGYTFGSGTRLTVV.

V is TRBV9 and J is TRBJ2-1; TRBD1 aligns across 10 bases. J lost 11 bases, V lost 3 bases, and 11 bases had no gene match. Germline values: CDR1 SGDLS, CDR2 YYNGEE. The CDR3 consists of 15 residues. In nucleotides, the CDR3 is TGTGCCAGCAGCGCGGGACAGGGGCGGGGCGGACAGCAGTTCTTC. Its translation is CASSAGQGRGGQQFF.

This chain uses TRBV7-3 with TRBJ2-1, with 7 bases aligning to TRBD2. Germline CDR1 SGHTA, CDR2 FQGTGA. CDR3 size: 15 residues. The V and J ends lost 5 bases and 3 bases, in that order; junction bases with no gene match: 7. CDR3 sequence: CASSKSSGLYNEQFF. CDR3 nucleotide sequence: TGTGCCAGCAGCAAATCTAGCGGTCTCTACAATGAGCAGTTCTTC. The variable domain in full, completed from reference TRBV7-3 and TRBJ2-1, reads GAGVSQTPSNKVTEKGKYVELRCDPISGHTALYWYRQSLGQGPEFLIYFQGTGAADDSGLPNDRFFAVRPEGSVSTLKIQRTERGDSAVYLCASSKSSGLYNEQFFGPGTRLTVL.

This clone has only a few counts. The V and J genes are TRBV20-1 and TRBJ1-2; tentatively, D is TRBD1 (6 bases). Germline loops: CDR1 DFQATT, CDR2 SNEGSKA (reference sequence). The CDR3 covers 11 residues. V was cut by 5 bases and J by 8 bases, with 12 bases left in between. CDR3 DNA: TGCAGTGCTTACAGGGTCGACGGCTACACCTTC. Translated: CSAYRVDGYTF.

The chain recombines TRBV30 with TRBJ2-7, with 9 bases fitting TRBD1. Losses at the gene ends were 1 base for V and 2 bases for J; bases not matched to a gene: 3. The length of the CDR3 is 14 residues. Germline-derived CDR1 and CDR2 are GTSNPN and SVGIG (reference sequence). CDR3 nucleotide sequence: TGTGCCTGGAGTGAGGGGACAGGGACCTACGAGCAGTACTTC. Protein sequence: CAWSEGTGTYEQYF.